These 14 T cell receptor beta chains were sequenced from one sample in a study of CD8+ T cells in alopecia areata. As to treatment: oral pan-JAK inhibitor, 5-10 mg twice daily. RNA was extracted and reverse transcribed into cDNA as the sequencing template. Assay used: immunoSEQ multiplex PCR; TCRdb lists only in-frame clones, some missing. The sample consists of 150,000 to 200,000 clones, about three fifths of them appearing once. The sequencing here drew on CD4+ T cells sorted from blood, taken at week 4, from a patient treated with tofacitinib. Receptor source: a human donor with alopecia areata.

About this clone itself: The sample contains more than one DNA sequence encoding this CDR3. The genes are TRBV29-1 and TRBJ1-1; no clear D. This CDR3 comprises 11 residues. CDR1 is SQVTM and CDR2 is ANQGSEA in the germline V gene. Trimming removed 7 bases at V and 1 base at J, with 7 bases between. CDR3 nucleotides: TGCAGCGCCCGGGAGAACACTGAAGCTTTCTTT. Its protein product is CSARENTEAFF.

The J gene is TRBJ2-1, the V gene TRBV9, with TRBD1 identical over 7 bases. This CDR3 is built from 15 residues. Germline-derived CDR1 and CDR2 are SGDLS and YYNGEE. V lost 4 bases to trimming and J lost 2 bases; unmatched junction nucleotides: 6. The CDR3 reads CASSRGQPTYNEQFF. The CDR3 bases are TGTGCCAGCAGCCGGGGACAGCCGACCTACAATGAGCAGTTCTTC.

The chain recombines TRBV29-1 with TRBJ2-3; the match to TRBD1 covers 9 bases. The CDR3 has 13 amino acids. CDR1 is SQVTM and CDR2 is ANQGSEA in the germline V gene. With V trimmed by 6 bases and J by 5 bases, 6 bases remained unmatched. As DNA, the CDR3 is TGCAGCGTGGCAGTGGGACAGGGAGATACGCAGTATTTT. This gives the protein CSVAVGQGDTQYF.

This clone was seen once. V and J are TRBV5-4 and TRBJ2-7, with 8 bases matching TRBD2. The germline CDR1 and CDR2 sequences are SGHNT and YYREEE (reference sequence). V gave up 4 bases and J gave up 2 bases; unmatched junction bases: 2. The CDR3 sequence is 13 residues long. The CDR3 is CASSQGLAYEQYF. DNA of the CDR3: TGTGCCAGCAGCCAGGGACTAGCCTACGAGCAGTACTTC.

As concerns this clone: The junction does not match germline at one end; this may be a read error. The rearrangement uses TRBV30 and TRBJ1-2, with D possibly matching TRBD1 (5 bases). Per germline, CDR1 GTSNPN and CDR2 SVGIG (reference sequence). The CDR3 is 11 amino acids. In DNA form, the CDR3 reads TGTGCCTGGAGTTCTCGATGGGGGAGAGCCTTC. The encoded protein is CAWSSRWGRAF.

This chain links TRBV29-1 with TRBJ2-3; D might be TRBD1 or TRBD2, each matching 5 bases. The ends were cut back, 1 base at V and 2 bases at J, with 16 bases in the middle. This CDR3 region has 16 residues. Per the germline V gene, CDR1 is SQVTM and CDR2 is ANQGSEA. CDR3 DNA sequence: TGCAGCGTTGAAGGCCCCGGTGAGGGGAACACAGATACGCAGTATTTT. This codes for CSVEGPGEGNTDTQYF.

The chain combines TRBV11-2 with TRBJ2-7, with D perhaps TRBD2 (6 bases). CDR1 SGHAT and CDR2 FQNNGV come from the germline V gene. The CDR3 sequence is 14 residues long. Trimming left V 1 base short and J 4 bases short, with 11 bases between. Here the CDR3 DNA reads TGTGCCAGCAGCTTAGGACTAGGCCCATACGAGCAGTACTTC. Protein sequence: CASSLGLGPYEQYF.

The chain uses TRBV30 and TRBJ1-1; weak D call: TRBD1 (5 bases). The CDR3 is made up of 14 amino acids. V was shortened by 3 bases and J by 4 bases, with 15 bases between the two germline ends. Germline-derived CDR1 and CDR2 are GTSNPN and SVGIG (reference sequence). The chain's CDR3 is CAWRPRVEGTEAFF. CDR3 nucleotides: TGTGCCTGGAGGCCCAGGGTCGAAGGCACTGAAGCTTTCTTT.

This chain links TRBV9 with TRBJ2-5; 10 positions agree with TRBD1. CDR3 length equals 16 residues. V trimming: 4 bases; J trimming: 2 bases; junction bases outside the gene matches: 8. Germline CDR1 and CDR2: SGDLS and YYNGEE. CDR3 amino acids: CASSRRTGGVQETQYF. Written as DNA, the CDR3 is TGTGCCAGCAGCCGGAGGACAGGGGGTGTTCAAGAGACCCAGTACTTC.

The rearrangement joins TRBV27 to TRBJ2-1, with D maybe TRBD1 (6 bases). The V gene's germline CDR1 is MNHEY and CDR2 SMNVEV (reference sequence). Trimming left V 5 bases short and J 7 bases short, with 15 bases between. CDR3 length: 14 amino acids. The CDR3 here is CASSLLRTANEQFF. CDR3 DNA sequence: TGTGCCAGCAGTCTGCTCCGGACAGCAAATGAGCAGTTCTTC.

This clone was recorded a few times. The V call is TRBV7-9, the J call TRBJ2-3, with TRBD2 matching 14 bases. V was clipped by 2 bases and J by 6 bases; unmatched bases: 4. The length of the CDR3 is 16 residues. The germline V gene encodes CDR1 SEHNR and CDR2 FQNEAQ (reference sequence). CDR3 sequence (DNA): TGTGCCAGCAGCTTACTGACTAGCGGGGGGGCTGATACGCAGTATTTT. Translating gives CASSLLTSGGADTQYF.

This chain links TRBV5-4 with TRBJ2-5, with TRBD2 as a possible D gene (5 bases). Trimming took 0 bases from V and 3 from J, leaving 15 bases between them. The germline V gene encodes CDR1 SGHNT and CDR2 YYREEE (reference sequence). The CDR3 runs 16 residues. This chain's CDR3 is CASSLALAYPKETQYF. CDR3 coding DNA: TGTGCCAGCAGCTTGGCCCTAGCTTATCCCAAAGAGACCCAGTACTTC.

The sample holds one count of this clone. V and J are TRBV5-1 and TRBJ1-4; 7 bases align to TRBD1. The junction had 5 bases not matched to a gene; V was cut back by 2 bases and J by 1 base. The CDR3 sequence is 16 residues long. Germline assignment: CDR1 SGHRS and CDR2 YFSETQ. In DNA form, the CDR3 reads TGCGCCAGCAGCTTAACAGGGGCAGGAACTAATGAAAAACTGTTTTTT. Translation: CASSLTGAGTNEKLFF.

A few counts support this clone. The rearrangement links TRBV15 to TRBJ2-5; no clear D gene. V was clipped by 0 bases and J by 4 bases, with 12 bases between them. This CDR3 has 15 amino acids. Per germline, CDR1 LNHNV and CDR2 YYDKDF (reference sequence). The DNA for the CDR3 is TGTGCCACCAGCAGAGAATACAGATTCGGAGAGACCCAGTACTTC. Encoded protein: CATSREYRFGETQYF.